These T cell receptor beta chains were read from a single sample in a study of blood T cell repertoires in COVID-19. The repertoire was sequenced with immunoSEQ multiplex PCR; TCRdb's copy has only in-frame clones and lacks some. In the table there are approximately 280,000 clones, roughly 80% of which are singletons. Sequenced input: peripheral blood. The receptors come from a human donor with COVID-19, enrolled during active disease. The donor label of this sample is uncertain. CDR3s include the opening cysteine and the closing phenylalanine or tryptophan. The order of the fields is V gene, clone size, D gene, J gene, CDR3 protein, CDR3 DNA. D genes are given only for firm matches. Only part of the rows carry a size: once, few, many, or a class if the clone is expanded.

TRBV9,.,.,TRBJ1-3,CASSATQGRGNTIYF,TGTGCCAGCAGCGCGACACAGGGTAGGGGAAACACCATATATTTT
TRBV28,.,.,TRBJ1-1,CASSPGGGNTEAFF,TGTGCCAGCAGTCCCGGAGGAGGGAACACTGAAGCTTTCTTT
TRBV5-5,.,.,TRBJ1-1,CASSLLTGWDTEAFF,TGTGCCAGCAGCTTGCTGACTGGATGGGACACTGAAGCTTTCTTT
TRBV7-2,.,TRBD1,TRBJ2-7,CASSLQPSGQGAEQYF,TGTGCCAGCAGCCTACAGCCTTCGGGACAGGGTGCCGAGCAGTACTTC
TRBV6-1,.,.,TRBJ1-6,CASSEELRIPLHF,TGTGCCAGCAGTGAAGAATTGAGGATTCCCCTCCACTTT
TRBV7-9,.,.,TRBJ2-7,CASSLVSPYEQYF,TGTGCCAGCAGCTTAGTATCCCCCTACGAGCAGTACTTC
TRBV27,.,TRBD1,TRBJ1-1,CASSLWAAGGGTTEAFF,TGTGCCAGCAGTTTATGGGCGGCAGGGGGCGGGACGACTGAAGCTTTCTTT
TRBV3-1/TRBV3-2,.,.,TRBJ2-5,CASTPGLSSVKETQYF,TGTGCCAGCACCCCCGGTCTCTCGAGCGTAAAAGAGACCCAGTACTTC
TRBV30,many,.,TRBJ2-5,CAWSAPGHAQYF,TGTGCCTGGAGTGCCCCAGGCCACGCCCAGTACTTC
TRBV3-1/TRBV3-2,.,.,TRBJ1-5,CASSTRAQNQPQHF,TGTGCCAGCAGCACCAGGGCCCAGAATCAGCCCCAGCATTTT
TRBV19,.,TRBD1,TRBJ2-5,CASNTGGTETQYF,TGTGCCAGTAACACAGGGGGCACAGAGACCCAGTACTTC
TRBV28,.,.,TRBJ2-7,CASRLNYEQYF,TGTGCCAGCAGGCTAAATTACGAGCAGTACTTC
TRBV29-1,once,TRBD1,TRBJ2-7,CSVGSGTAYEQYF,TGCAGCGTTGGGTCCGGGACAGCCTACGAGCAGTACTTC
TRBV4-1,.,TRBD1,TRBJ1-6,CASSLDRGNSPLHF,TGCGCCAGCAGCCTCGACAGGGGTAATTCACCCCTCCACTTT
TRBV3-1/TRBV3-2,.,TRBD2,TRBJ2-3,CASSQAPSGSTDTQYF,TGTGCCAGCAGCCAAGCTCCTAGCGGGAGTACAGATACGCAGTATTTT
TRBV13,once,TRBD1,TRBJ2-1,CASSLDRGSYNEQFF,TGTGCCAGCAGCTTAGACAGGGGCTCCTACAATGAGCAGTTCTTC
TRBV19,once,TRBD1,TRBJ2-3,CATTTSTGASTDTQYF,TGTGCCACTACCACGTCGACAGGGGCTAGCACAGATACGCAGTATTTT
TRBV9,.,.,TRBJ2-1,CASSEMEGSTSNEQFF,TGTGCCAGCAGCGAGATGGAGGGAAGTACGAGCAATGAGCAGTTCTTC
TRBV19,.,TRBD2,TRBJ2-3,CASSIAASGNSDTQYF,TGTGCCAGTAGTATAGCAGCCAGCGGGAATTCAGATACGCAGTATTTT
TRBV27,.,TRBD2,TRBJ2-3,CASGTSGSLSDTQYF,TGTGCCAGCGGGACTAGCGGGAGTCTCTCAGATACGCAGTATTTT
TRBV9,.,.,TRBJ2-5,CASSVGFQETQYF,TGTGCCAGCAGCGTCGGGTTCCAAGAGACCCAGTACTTC
TRBV3-1/TRBV3-2,.,TRBD2,TRBJ2-2,CASSQVGTSGNTGELFF,TGTGCCAGCAGCCAAGTGGGGACTAGCGGGAACACCGGGGAGCTGTTTTTT
TRBV20-1,.,TRBD2,TRBJ2-1,CSASFPSGRDNEQFF,TGCAGTGCTAGTTTCCCTAGCGGGAGAGACAATGAGCAGTTCTTC
TRBV19,.,TRBD1,TRBJ1-1,CASSMGTGWGTEAFF,TGTGCCAGTAGTATGGGGACAGGGTGGGGCACTGAAGCTTTCTTT
TRBV10-3,.,TRBD2,TRBJ2-7,CAITRDGRAYEQYF,TGTGCCATCACGAGGGACGGGAGGGCCTACGAGCAGTACTTC
TRBV18,.,.,TRBJ1-2,CASSLRDNYGYTF,TGTGCCAGCTCACTACGGGATAACTATGGCTACACCTTC
TRBV6-5,.,TRBD2,TRBJ2-2,CASSYSWTSLTGELFF,TGTGCCAGCAGTTACTCTTGGACTAGTCTGACCGGGGAGCTGTTTTTT